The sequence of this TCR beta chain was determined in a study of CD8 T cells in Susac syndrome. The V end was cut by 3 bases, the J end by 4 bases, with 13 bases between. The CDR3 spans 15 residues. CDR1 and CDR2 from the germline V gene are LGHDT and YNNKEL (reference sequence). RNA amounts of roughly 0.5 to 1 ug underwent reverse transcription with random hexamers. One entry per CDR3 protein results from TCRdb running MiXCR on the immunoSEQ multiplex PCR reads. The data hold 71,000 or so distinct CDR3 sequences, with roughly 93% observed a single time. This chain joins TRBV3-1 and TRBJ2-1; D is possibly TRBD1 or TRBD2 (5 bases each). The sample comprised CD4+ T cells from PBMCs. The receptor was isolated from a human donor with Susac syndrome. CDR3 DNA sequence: TGTGCCAGCAGCCATGGGGCGGGCGCTTACAATGAGCAGTTCTTC. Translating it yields CASSHGAGAYNEQFF.